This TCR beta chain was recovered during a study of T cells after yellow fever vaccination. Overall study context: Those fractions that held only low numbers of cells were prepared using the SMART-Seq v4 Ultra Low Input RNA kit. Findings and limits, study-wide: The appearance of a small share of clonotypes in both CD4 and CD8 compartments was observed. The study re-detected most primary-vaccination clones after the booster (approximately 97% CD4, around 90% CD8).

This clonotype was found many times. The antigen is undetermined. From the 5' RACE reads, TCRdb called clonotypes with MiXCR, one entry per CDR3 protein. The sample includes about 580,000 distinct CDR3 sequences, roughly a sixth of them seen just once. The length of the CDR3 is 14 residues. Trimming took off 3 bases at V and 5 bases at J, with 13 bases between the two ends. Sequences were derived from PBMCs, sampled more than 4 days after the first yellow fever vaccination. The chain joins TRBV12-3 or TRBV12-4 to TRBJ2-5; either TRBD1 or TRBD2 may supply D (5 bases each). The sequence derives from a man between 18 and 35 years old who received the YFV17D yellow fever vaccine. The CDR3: CASSFLLRGETQYF. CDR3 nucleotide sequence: TGTGCCAGCAGTTTTCTCCTCCGGGGCGAGACCCAGTACTTC.